This T cell receptor (beta chain) is drawn from a study of blood T cell repertoires in COVID-19. Across the whole study: Sites across the United States, Italy and Spain contributed samples from acute and convalescent COVID-19.

Clones were read by immunoSEQ multiplex PCR, and TCRdb kept only the in-frame ones, dropping some. This sample has about 130,000 clones; roughly four fifths occur once, and the top ten carry 9.5% to 10%. The CDR3 loop spans 14 amino acids. Per the germline V gene, CDR1 is LNHDA and CDR2 is SQIVND (reference sequence). With V trimmed by 3 bases and J by 5 bases, 5 bases remained unmatched. The clonotype comes from a man aged 40-49 years with active or convalescent COVID-19. Sample: peripheral blood. The chain uses TRBV19 and TRBJ1-1; 8 bases agree with TRBD1. The CDR3 reads CASSIITGGTEAFF. The CDR3 nucleotides are TGTGCCAGTAGTATCATTACAGGGGGGACTGAAGCTTTCTTT.